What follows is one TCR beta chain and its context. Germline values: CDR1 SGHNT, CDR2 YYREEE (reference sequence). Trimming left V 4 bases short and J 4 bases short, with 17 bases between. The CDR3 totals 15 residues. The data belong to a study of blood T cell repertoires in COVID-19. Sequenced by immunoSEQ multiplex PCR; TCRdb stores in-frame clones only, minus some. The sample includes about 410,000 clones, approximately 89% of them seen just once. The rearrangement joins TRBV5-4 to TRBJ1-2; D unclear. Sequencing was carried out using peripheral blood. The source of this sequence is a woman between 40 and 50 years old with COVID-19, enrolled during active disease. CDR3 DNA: TGTGCCAGCAGCCCCGTACCCCCACTGAGCTATGGCTACACCTTC. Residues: CASSPVPPLSYGYTF.